Each of the 28 T cell receptor beta chains below was sequenced from the same sample in a study of tumor-infiltrating lymphocytes in primary liver carcinoma. Without any cell sorting, 20-30 mg of bulk tissue yielded co-extracted RNA and DNA. From approximately 530 ng of total RNA, TCR beta-specific cDNA was reverse-transcribed using a constant-region primer. Three nested multiplex PCR rounds, a slightly modified ARM-PCR, produced the libraries for TCR beta. For approximately 9 cycles apiece, the opening two PCR rounds ran with TRBV1-TRBV30 forward primers and a C-beta reverse primer. TCRdb used MiXCR to reprocess the multiplex PCR reads, holding one entry per CDR3 protein. The table has about 100,000 distinct CDR3 sequences, around two thirds seen once. The sample taken for sequencing was liver tumor tissue from sampling region 2. Regarding subset: tumor region T2, inferior pole. These receptors came from a woman aged 60-75 years with primary liver carcinoma and hepatitis B virus infection.

The chain links TRBV5-1 to TRBJ1-4; 11 nucleotides align to TRBD1. V lost 1 base and J lost 7; bases outside the gene matches: 6. Germline loops: CDR1 SGHRS, CDR2 YFSETQ. CDR3 length equals 16 residues. CDR3 nucleotides: TGCGCCAGCAGCTTGAATGGCGGACAGGGGGCTGAAAAACTGTTTTTT. Its translation is CASSLNGGQGAEKLFF. Complete variable domain (other parts from reference TRBV5-1 and TRBJ1-4): KAGVTQTPRYLIKTRGQQVTLSCSPISGHRSVSWYQQTPGQGLQFLFEYFSETQRNKGNFPGRFSGRQFSNSRSEMNVSTLELGDSALYLCASSLNGGQGAEKLFFGSGTQLSVL.

The V gene is TRBV28, the J gene TRBJ1-1; D not resolved. Per the germline V gene, CDR1 is MDHEN and CDR2 is SYDVKM. CDR3 length equals 15 residues. The germline V and J ends were trimmed by 8 bases and 4 bases, with 20 bases remaining between them. The CDR3 DNA follows: TGTGCCAGCGCCCGCCCAGGAGACGTGAGCACTGAAGCTTTCTTT. Its protein product is CASARPGDVSTEAFF.

Details on this clonotype: At one end, the junction sequence differs from germline, possibly due to a read error. The rearrangement joins TRBV11-2 to TRBJ2-1, with TRBD1 matching over 8 bases. Looked up from germline, CDR1 is SGHAT and CDR2 is FQNNGV. The CDR3 is made up of 17 amino acids. In DNA form, the CDR3 reads TGTGTCAGCAGCCTAACCCACGGACAGGGATACAGGGGTGAGCAGTTCTTC. It yields the protein CVSSLTHGQGYRGEQFF.

V and J are TRBV11-2 and TRBJ2-1, with a weak D call TRBD2 (6 bases). Trimming took 4 bases from V and 4 from J, leaving 8 bases between them. Germline CDR1 and CDR2: SGHAT and FQNNGV. The CDR3 sequence is 13 residues long. This CDR3 reads CASSYGLYNEQFF. Written as DNA, the CDR3 is TGTGCCAGCAGCTACGGACTATACAATGAGCAGTTCTTC.

Comments on this clonotype: At one boundary the junction diverges from the germline segment, which might be a read error. This sequence joins TRBV6-5 and TRBJ2-7, with D unresolved. There are 12 residues in the CDR3. Germline values: CDR1 MNHEY, CDR2 SVGAGI. CDR3 sequence reads: CASNGPGDEQYF. Here the CDR3 DNA reads TGTGCCAGCAATGGCCCAGGAGACGAGCAGTATTTC.

There are a few counts of this clonotype. The junction does not match germline at one end; this may be a read error. J is TRBJ2-7 and V is TRBV11-2; the D gene is possibly TRBD1 (6 bases). CDR1 and CDR2 from the germline V gene are SGHAT and FQNNGV. This CDR3 is built from 15 residues. CDR3 DNA sequence: TGTGCCAACAGCTTCGGGACAAGCGGAACCTACGAGCAGTACTTC. Encoded protein: CANSFGTSGTYEQYF.

Worth noting for this clonotype: Relative to the germline gene, one junction end is altered; a read error may explain this. This chain uses TRBV7-9 with TRBJ1-1, with D hard to call. The CDR3 contains 15 residues. Germline CDR1 reads SEHNR; CDR2 reads FQNEAQ (reference sequence). CDR3: CASSLAPYRNTEASF. The CDR3, as DNA: TGTGCCAGCAGCTTGGCGCCATACAGAAACACTGAAGCTTCCTTT.

As for this clonotype: A junction boundary mismatches the germline segment, possibly from a read error. The chain has TRBV20-1 and TRBJ2-1, with 8 bases lining up with TRBD1. Germline CDR1 and CDR2: DFQATT and SNEGSKA (reference sequence). The CDR3 extends over 13 amino acids. Here the CDR3 reads CGARDMDRDEQFF. CDR3 nucleotide sequence: TGCGGTGCTAGAGATATGGACAGGGATGAGCAGTTCTTC.

The chain uses TRBV11-2 and TRBJ2-2; D not certain. Trimming shortened V by 10 bases and J by 5 bases, and 20 bases separated the two germline ends. In germline, CDR1 is SGHAT, CDR2 FQNNGV. The CDR3 is made up of 15 amino acids. The CDR3 DNA follows: TGTGCCATCAGTCCTCCACAAGGACCGACCGGGGAGCTGTTTTTT. Protein sequence: CAISPPQGPTGELFF.

This clonotype was recorded many times. The chain recombines TRBV12-3 or TRBV12-4 with TRBJ2-1, with a weak D call TRBD2 (5 bases). CDR3 length: 15 amino acids. Trimming removed 6 bases at V and 0 bases at J, with 12 bases between. CDR3 in amino acids: CASSSRGSSYNEQFF. Written as DNA, the CDR3 is TGTGCCAGCAGCTCAAGAGGGAGCTCCTACAATGAGCAGTTCTTC.

This clonotype occurred once. In this CDR3 the conserved last residue, phenylalanine or tryptophan, is missing, so a read error is likely. V is TRBV14 and J is TRBJ1-1, with D hard to call. CDR1 SGHDN and CDR2 FVKESK come from the germline V gene. The CDR3 is 14 residues long. V was shortened by 1 base and J by 10 bases, with 16 bases between the two germline ends. The CDR3 DNA sequence: TGTGCCAGCAGCCAAGGTTTCGCCGGTGTGGGAGCTTTCATT. It codes for CASSQGFAGVGAFI.

As for this clonotype: The junction shows a germline mismatch at one end, possibly a read error. The V call is TRBV29-1, the J call TRBJ1-1; possibly TRBD1 for D (6 bases). The CDR3 extends over 12 amino acids. Germline V gene data show CDR1 as SQVTM and CDR2 as ANQGSEA. CDR3 sequence (DNA): TGCAGCATTGAGGGGGGGAAGACTGAAGCTTTCTTT. Its protein product is CSIEGGKTEAFF.

On this clonotype itself: At one end, the junction sequence differs from germline, possibly due to a read error. J is TRBJ2-2 and V is TRBV11-2, with D perhaps matching TRBD2 (6 bases). Germline values: CDR1 SGHAT, CDR2 FQNNGV. The CDR3 covers 16 residues. CDR3 sequence reads: CASSVRSGLAGGEVFF. DNA of the CDR3: TGTGCCAGCAGCGTAAGATCGGGACTGGCTGGCGGGGAGGTGTTTTTT.

On this clonotype: Mismatch with germline at one junction end may stem from a read error. The genes are TRBV29-1 and TRBJ1-1, with D possibly being TRBD1 (5 bases). Germline CDR1 SQVTM, CDR2 ANQGSEA. CDR3 length: 12 amino acids. The CDR3 DNA is TGCAGCGTAGCCAAGTCGGACACTAAAGCTTTCTTT. This sequence encodes CSVAKSDTKAFF.

A note on this clonotype: Mismatch with germline at one junction end may stem from a read error. This sequence joins TRBV5-1 and TRBJ2-7; 9 positions match TRBD1. The CDR3 runs 16 residues. The germline V gene has CDR1 SGHRS and CDR2 YFSETQ. The chain's CDR3 is CASSLGGQGLAYEQYF. The CDR3 nucleotides are TGCGCCAGCAGCTTGGGTGGACAGGGGTTGGCCTACGAACAGTACTTC. Complete variable domain (other parts from reference TRBV5-1 and TRBJ2-7): KAGVTQTPRYLIKTRGQQVTLSCSPISGHRSVSWYQQTPGQGLQFLFEYFSETQRNKGNFPGRFSGRQFSNSRSEMNVSTLELGDSALYLCASSLGGQGLAYEQYFGPGTRLTVT.

The V gene is TRBV6-5, the J gene TRBJ1-2; a weak D match, TRBD1 (5 bases). CDR3 size: 14 residues. V lost 5 bases, J lost 5 bases, and 15 bases lay in between. Per germline, CDR1 MNHEY and CDR2 SVGAGI. CDR3 DNA sequence: TGTGCCAGCAGTAATCAGGGACCTCAGTATGGCTACACCTTC. Its protein is CASSNQGPQYGYTF.

A word on this clonotype: Just one base apart from a much larger clone, this may be a read error. The chain uses TRBV5-4 and TRBJ1-4; 7 positions match TRBD1. The length of the CDR3 is 15 residues. Trimming removed 4 bases from V and 10 bases from J; junction bases left unmatched: 13. Germline V lookup: CDR1 SGHNT, CDR2 YYREEE (reference sequence). DNA for the CDR3: TGTGCCAGCAGCAAGGAGGGGGCCGGGGGTGGAAAACTGTTTTTT. Its translation is CASSKEGAGGGKLFF.

In its sample, this clonotype was seen many times. The CDR3, as DNA: TGCAGCGCTCGGACAGAGGAAGGCTACACCTTC. It translates to CSARTEEGYTF. The chain uses TRBV29-1 and TRBJ1-2, with D perhaps TRBD1 (6 bases). The CDR3 has 11 residues. Germline V gene sequence: CDR1 SQVTM, CDR2 ANQGSEA. The ends were cut back, 7 bases at V and 8 bases at J, with 14 bases in the middle.

Concerning this clonotype: Since no conserved phenylalanine or tryptophan closes the CDR3, a read error is the likely cause. The CDR3 region is CACSSPQGPTGELFI. Here the CDR3 DNA reads TGTGCCTGCAGCTCTCCGCAAGGACCGACCGGGGAGCTGTTTATT. The gene calls are TRBV11-2 and TRBJ2-2; D gene uncertain. The CDR3 covers 15 residues. CDR1 is SGHAT and CDR2 is FQNNGV in the germline V gene.

The chain has TRBV11-2 and TRBJ2-7, with D unresolved. CDR3 size: 15 residues. Germline V gene sequence: CDR1 SGHAT, CDR2 FQNNGV. The V end lost 5 bases, the J end lost 4 bases, and 18 bases lay between the germline ends. The CDR3 is CASSAHLIQIYEQYF. CDR3 nucleotide sequence: TGTGCCAGCAGCGCTCACCTGATACAGATTTACGAGCAGTACTTC.

This clonotype was counted many times. The chain uses TRBV6-6 and TRBJ2-2; 7 bases line up with TRBD2. Germline V gives CDR1 MNHNY, CDR2 SVGAGI (reference sequence). The CDR3 loop spans 20 amino acids. Germline trimming cut 0 bases from V and 0 bases from J; bases unmatched to any gene: 13. CDR3 bases: TGTGCCAGCAGTTACTCGAAAAGTCGTAGCGGGCGAGCGAACACCGGGGAGCTGTTTTTT. Translating gives CASSYSKSRSGRANTGELFF.

Regarding this clonotype: The germline gene is not matched at one end of the junction; a read error may be the cause. This rearrangement joins TRBV12-3 or TRBV12-4 to TRBJ2-2; D may be TRBD1 or TRBD2 (5 bases each). The CDR3 is made up of 15 amino acids. CDR3 residues: CASSLWGGNTGEPFF. As DNA, the CDR3 is TGTGCCAGCAGTTTGTGGGGCGGTAACACCGGGGAGCCGTTTTTT.

In this sample, this clonotype turned up once. The CDR3 carries no conserved terminal phenylalanine or tryptophan, so it likely arises from a read error. The limits of the CDR3 on the DNA are not certain, so only TCRdb's listed CDR3 is given. The rearrangement links TRBV30 to TRBJ1-5. Germline-derived CDR1 and CDR2 are GTSNPN and SVGIG (reference sequence). The CDR3 spans 12 residues, counting both ends. The CDR3: CAWSVRSQPHHL.

The CDR3 region has the DNA TGCGCCAGCAGCTTTTTCAGAGGAGAGACCCAGTACTTC. Protein product: CASSFFRGETQYF. J is TRBJ2-5 and V is TRBV5-1, with no clear D. The CDR3 contains 13 residues. Per the germline V gene, CDR1 is SGHRS and CDR2 is YFSETQ. V was pared by 2 bases and J by 4 bases, with 9 bases between. The full variable domain, completed using reference TRBV5-1 and TRBJ2-5, is KAGVTQTPRYLIKTRGQQVTLSCSPISGHRSVSWYQQTPGQGLQFLFEYFSETQRNKGNFPGRFSGRQFSNSRSEMNVSTLELGDSALYLCASSFFRGETQYFGPGTRLLVL.

This clonotype has only a few counts. This chain joins TRBV30 and TRBJ2-1; D unresolved. Germline V lookup: CDR1 GTSNPN, CDR2 SVGIG (reference sequence). This CDR3 is 13 amino acids long. Trimming left V 8 bases short and J 0 bases short, with 11 bases between. The CDR3 is CAADGSSYNEQFF. In DNA form, the CDR3 reads TGTGCCGCGGACGGCAGCTCCTACAATGAGCAGTTCTTC.

The chain has TRBV6-5 and TRBJ2-1, with 9 bases aligning to TRBD2. CDR1 is MNHEY and CDR2 is SVGAGI in the germline V gene. CDR3 length equals 14 residues. The CDR3 region has the DNA TGTGTCAGGAGTTACGGGCGGGAGGGGAATGAGCAGTTCTTC. Protein sequence: CVRSYGREGNEQFF.

This clonotype has at least ten counts. The CDR3 region has the DNA TGTGCCAGCAGTTTAACGGAGGGCTACTATGGCTACACCTTC. Residues: CASSLTEGYYGYTF. The rearrangement uses TRBV28 and TRBJ1-2, with D hard to call. V was clipped by 2 bases and J by 3 bases, with 10 bases between them. Germline V gives CDR1 MDHEN, CDR2 SYDVKM. The CDR3 extends over 14 amino acids.

With regard to this clonotype: The CDR3 carries no conserved terminal phenylalanine or tryptophan, so it likely arises from a read error. The chain recombines TRBV6-6 with TRBJ2-5; D unresolved. Germline V gives CDR1 MNHNY, CDR2 SVGAGI (reference sequence). The ends were cut back, 6 bases at V and 0 bases at J, with 14 bases in the middle. The CDR3 runs 15 residues. The CDR3 is CASSPLGSNQETQYL. Written as DNA, the CDR3 is TGTGCCAGCAGCCCCCTTGGATCGAACCAAGAGACCCAGTACTTG.